This TCR beta chain was recorded in a study of identical twins. TCRdb re-called the 5' RACE reads with MiXCR, one entry per CDR3 protein. The sample lists around 690,000 distinct CDR3 sequences; 21% were seen once. All donors were healthy Caucasians. This sample also belongs to another study, concerning T cells expressing NK-cell markers. That work contributes: It was from sorted CD3+CD56+NKG2C+, CD3+CD56+NKG2C- and CD3+CD56-NKG2C+ T cells that TCR beta repertoires came. Sequencing covered eight donors, seven HCMV-seropositive and one seronegative.

The source material was PBMCs. This sequence originates from a woman between 18 and 29 years old in good health.

The CDR3 here is CASSSYRDFNEQFF. In DNA form, the CDR3 reads TGTGCCAGCAGCTCGTACCGGGACTTTAATGAGCAGTTCTTC. This sequence joins TRBV7-9 and TRBJ2-1; D possibly corresponds to TRBD2 (6 bases). The germline V and J ends were trimmed by 4 bases and 7 bases, with 14 bases remaining between them. Germline CDR1 SEHNR, CDR2 FQNEAQ (reference sequence). This CDR3 contains 14 residues.